This is a list of T cell receptor beta chains from one sample in a study of blood T cell repertoires in COVID-19. Assay: immunoSEQ multiplex PCR; the TCRdb copy retains only in-frame clones and omits some. The sample contains 200,000 to 250,000 clones, less than 85% of which appear only once. Sequencing used peripheral blood. These receptors originate from a woman aged 80 or over with acute or convalescent COVID-19. Both conserved end residues are part of each CDR3. Each record gives: D gene, clone size, V gene, J gene, CDR3 protein, CDR3 DNA. D genes are given only for firm matches. Size values are once, few and many counts, or a class for expanded clones, and some rows have none.

>TRBD2|once|TRBV28|TRBJ2-5
CASNSAGLAGRETQYF
TGTGCCAGCAACTCTGCGGGGCTAGCGGGGAGAGAGACCCAGTACTTC
>TRBD1|few|TRBV3-1/TRBV3-2|TRBJ2-5
CASSHWGQGGQETQYF
TGTGCCAGCAGCCATTGGGGACAGGGAGGTCAAGAGACCCAGTACTTC
>TRBD1|.|TRBV3-1/TRBV3-2|TRBJ1-5
CASSQKGGQEDNQPQHF
TGTGCCAGCAGCCAAAAGGGGGGACAGGAAGACAATCAGCCCCAGCATTTT
>.|.|TRBV6-4|TRBJ2-2
CASSVTQGQNTGELFF
TGTGCCAGCAGTGTGACTCAGGGACAGAACACCGGGGAGCTGTTTTTT
>.|.|TRBV13|TRBJ2-1
CASSSRGPGGLNEQFF
TGTGCCAGCAGCTCCCGAGGCCCAGGGGGGTTGAATGAGCAGTTCTTC
>.|.|TRBV21-1|TRBJ1-5
CASRQGARNQPQHF
TGTGCCAGCAGACAGGGGGCGCGCAATCAGCCCCAGCATTTT
>.|.|TRBV4-1|TRBJ2-1
CASSQDGGISYNEQFF
TGCGCCAGCAGCCAAGATGGCGGGATCTCCTACAATGAGCAGTTCTTC
>TRBD2|.|TRBV4-2|TRBJ2-1
CASSQDELAGRNEQFF
TGTGCCAGCAGCCAAGATGAGCTAGCGGGACGAAATGAGCAGTTCTTC
>.|.|TRBV28|TRBJ1-2
CASSLFGNYGYTF
TGTGCCAGCAGTTTATTCGGGAACTATGGCTACACCTTC
>TRBD1|.|TRBV7-2|TRBJ1-5
CASSLGQGPLGPQHF
TGTGCCAGCAGCTTAGGACAGGGTCCGCTAGGGCCCCAGCATTTT
>TRBD2|.|TRBV19|TRBJ2-5
CASSIGGTSGEETQYF
TGTGCCAGTAGTATCGGGGGGACTAGCGGGGAAGAGACCCAGTACTTC
>.|.|TRBV2|TRBJ1-2
CASSTGMRYGYTF
TGTGCCAGCAGTACAGGGATGAGGTATGGCTACACCTTC
>.|.|TRBV20-1|TRBJ2-7
CSAPLRVQQYF
TGCAGTGCTCCCCTCCGCGTTCAGCAGTACTTC
>TRBD1|.|TRBV19|TRBJ1-2
CASSSQGQGNYGYTF
TGTGCCAGTAGTTCACAGGGACAGGGAAACTATGGCTACACCTTC
>TRBD1|.|TRBV6-1|TRBJ1-6
CASSEVSGTGYNSPLHF
TGTGCCAGCAGTGAAGTTTCCGGGACAGGGTATAATTCACCCCTCCACTTT
>TRBD1|.|TRBV25-1|TRBJ1-1
CASRRQGLNTEAFF
TGTGCCAGCAGGCGACAGGGCTTGAACACTGAAGCTTTCTTT
>TRBD2|.|TRBV11-2|TRBJ2-1
CASSPGLARNNEQFF
TGTGCCAGCAGCCCGGGACTAGCGAGGAACAATGAGCAGTTCTTC
>.|.|TRBV6-6|TRBJ2-7
CASSYSTAVSSYEQYF
TGTGCCAGCAGTTACTCTACGGCGGTAAGCTCCTACGAGCAGTACTTC
>TRBD2|.|TRBV5-1|TRBJ2-3
CASSSGGTSTDTQYF
TGCGCCAGCAGCTCGGGGGGAACTAGCACAGATACGCAGTATTTT
>TRBD1|.|TRBV2|TRBJ1-4
CASSDLRTGVEKLFF
TGTGCCAGCAGTGACCTGAGGACAGGGGTGGAAAAACTGTTTTTT
>TRBD1|.|TRBV2|TRBJ1-1
CASSDRQGEAFF
TGTGCCAGCAGTGACAGACAGGGTGAAGCTTTCTTT
>TRBD1|.|TRBV11-3|TRBJ1-1
CASSSTGVYTEAFF
TGTGCCAGCAGCTCGACAGGGGTCTACACTGAAGCTTTCTTT
>TRBD1|.|TRBV5-6|TRBJ1-1
CASRSPGQIYTEAFF
TGTGCCAGCAGGTCTCCGGGACAGATATACACTGAAGCTTTCTTT
>.|.|TRBV9|TRBJ1-1
CASSVDRSNTEAFF
TGTGCCAGCAGCGTAGACAGGTCGAACACTGAAGCTTTCTTT
>TRBD1|.|TRBV7-6|TRBJ1-1
CASSLVAGGPNTEAFF
TGTGCCAGCAGCTTAGTCGCAGGGGGGCCCAACACTGAAGCTTTCTTT
>TRBD1|.|TRBV2|TRBJ1-2
CASRDDRGQGYTF
TGTGCCAGCAGAGACGACAGGGGGCAAGGCTACACCTTC
>TRBD2|.|TRBV7-8|TRBJ2-1
CASSGTSSYNEQFF
TGTGCCAGCAGCGGGACTAGCTCCTACAATGAGCAGTTCTTC
>.|.|TRBV7-2|TRBJ1-1
CASSPWQNTEAFF
TGTGCCAGCAGCCCTTGGCAAAACACTGAAGCTTTCTTT
>.|.|TRBV6-6|TRBJ1-2
CASSSQGGPARGGYTF
TGTGCCAGCAGTTCACAGGGAGGGCCGGCCAGAGGTGGCTACACCTTC
>.|.|TRBV19|TRBJ1-2
CASGRGTNYGYTF
TGTGCCAGTGGTCGGGGGACTAACTATGGCTACACCTTC
>TRBD2|once|TRBV7-6|TRBJ2-1
CASSLGVASGGANEQFF
TGTGCCAGCAGCTTAGGGGTGGCTAGCGGGGGGGCCAATGAGCAGTTCTTC
>TRBD1|.|TRBV10-1|TRBJ1-4
CASSEQGPRGPVLF
TGCGCCAGCAGTGAACAGGGGCCGCGTGGGCCCGTTCTTTTT
>.|.|TRBV5-1|TRBJ1-3
CASSPGQALPSGNTIYF
TGCGCCAGCAGCCCAGGGCAAGCGTTACCCTCTGGAAACACCATATATTTT
>.|.|TRBV7-9|TRBJ2-2
CASSLITGTGELFF
TGTGCCAGCAGCTTAATCACTGGTACCGGGGAGCTGTTTTTT
>.|.|TRBV13|TRBJ2-7
CASSQERVEQYF
TGTGCCAGCAGCCAGGAGAGGGTCGAGCAGTACTTC
>.|.|TRBV6-5|TRBJ1-3
CASSSTGNTIYF
TGTGCCAGCAGTTCCACTGGAAACACCATATATTTT
>TRBD1|.|TRBV18|TRBJ1-2
CASSPSGTANYGYTF
TGTGCCAGCTCACCCTCCGGGACAGCTAACTATGGCTACACCTTC
>.|once|TRBV9|TRBJ1-3
CASSVEGSSGNTIYF
TGTGCCAGCAGCGTAGAAGGGAGCTCTGGAAACACCATATATTTT
>.|.|TRBV28|TRBJ1-3
CASSPMGGSGNTIYF
TGTGCCAGCAGTCCTATGGGGGGGTCGGGAAACACCATATATTTT